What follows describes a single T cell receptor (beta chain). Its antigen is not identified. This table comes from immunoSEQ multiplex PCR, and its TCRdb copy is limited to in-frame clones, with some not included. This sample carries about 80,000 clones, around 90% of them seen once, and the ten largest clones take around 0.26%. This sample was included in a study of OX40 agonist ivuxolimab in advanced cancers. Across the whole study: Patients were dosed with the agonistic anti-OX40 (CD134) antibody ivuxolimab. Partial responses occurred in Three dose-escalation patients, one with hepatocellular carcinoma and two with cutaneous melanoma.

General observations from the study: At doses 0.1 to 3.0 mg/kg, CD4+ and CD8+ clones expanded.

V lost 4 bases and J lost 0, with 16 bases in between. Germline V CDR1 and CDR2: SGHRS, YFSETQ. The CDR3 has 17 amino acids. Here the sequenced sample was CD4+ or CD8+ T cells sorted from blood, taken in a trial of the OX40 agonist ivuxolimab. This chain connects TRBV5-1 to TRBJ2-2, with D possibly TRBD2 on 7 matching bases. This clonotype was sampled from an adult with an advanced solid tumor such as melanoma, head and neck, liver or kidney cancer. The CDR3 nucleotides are TGCGCCAGCAGCCCTGGGGGGCGGGGGCCGAACACCGGGGAGCTGTTTTTT. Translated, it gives CASSPGGRGPNTGELFF.